Following are 11 T cell receptor beta chains from one sample sequenced in a study of identical twins. One entry per CDR3 protein, called by TCRdb with MiXCR from the 5' RACE reads. The table records 400,000 to 650,000 distinct CDR3 sequences, approximately 22% of them present only once. These data were likewise used in another study, on T cells expressing NK-cell markers.

Sample: CD4+ T cells sorted from blood. These receptors all come from a woman aged 18 to 35 in good health.

The table lists this clonotype with a count of one. The chain joins TRBV15 to TRBJ1-2; 7 nucleotides agree with TRBD1. Per germline, CDR1 LNHNV and CDR2 YYDKDF (reference sequence). V gave up 5 bases and J gave up 6 bases; unmatched junction bases: 9. This CDR3 has 14 residues. CDR3 in DNA: TGTGCCACCAGCTCCGTTGGGACAGTCAATGGCTACACCTTC. Translation gives CATSSVGTVNGYTF.

This clonotype was observed a few times. This chain uses TRBV12-3 or TRBV12-4 with TRBJ2-5, with 9 bases lining up with TRBD2. The ends lost 7 bases at V and 9 bases at J; junction bases unmatched: 6. CDR3 length equals 12 residues. The CDR3 spells CASTSGEGAQYF. DNA for the CDR3: TGTGCCAGCACTAGCGGGGAGGGGGCCCAGTACTTC.

The rearrangement links TRBV5-6 to TRBJ2-7; the D is unclear. The ends were cut back, 0 bases at V and 2 bases at J, with 12 bases in the middle. This CDR3 has 15 residues. Germline-derived CDR1 and CDR2 are SGHDT and YYEEEE. DNA of the CDR3: TGTGCCAGCAGCTTGGAACGCCAGTTAACCTACGAGCAGTACTTC. It codes for CASSLERQLTYEQYF.

This clonotype was counted between two and nine times. The rearrangement links TRBV27 to TRBJ2-7; TRBD2 aligns across 7 bases. V dropped 6 bases and J dropped 6; count of bases not matched to a gene: 8. Germline values: CDR1 MNHEY, CDR2 SMNVEV (reference sequence). CDR3 length equals 13 residues. The CDR3 reads CASRPTSLGEQYF. CDR3 DNA sequence: TGTGCCAGCAGGCCGACTAGCCTGGGCGAGCAGTACTTC.

CDR3: CAISESRGNYGYTF. The CDR3 DNA follows: TGTGCCATCAGTGAGAGTAGAGGGAACTATGGCTACACCTTC. The chain is built from TRBV10-3 and TRBJ1-2; D not certain. Trimming removed 2 bases at V and 2 bases at J, with 9 bases between. Germline-derived CDR1 and CDR2 are ENHRY and SYGVKD. The CDR3 covers 14 residues.

This clonotype was picked up a small number of times. The junction and the germline gene differ at one end; a read error may be behind it. The chain employs TRBV2 and TRBJ1-2; no clear D. CDR1 is SNHLY and CDR2 is FYNNEI in the germline V gene. The CDR3 is 15 residues long. The CDR3 DNA is TGTGCCATCAGTGAGGGATCTTACGGCGCGGGTGGCTACACCTTC. It encodes CAISEGSYGAGGYTF. Drawing the rest from reference TRBV2 and TRBJ1-2, the complete variable domain is EPEVTQTPSHQVTQMGQEVILRCVPISNHLYFYWYRQILGQKVEFLVSFYNNEISEKSEIFDDQFSVERPDGSNFTLKIRSTKLEDSAMYFCAISEGSYGAGGYTFGSGTRLTVV.

This clonotype was observed a few times. The rearrangement uses TRBV5-5 and TRBJ2-3, with D maybe TRBD1 (6 bases). V dropped 7 bases and J dropped 4 bases, with 13 bases sitting between them. Germline CDR1 and CDR2: SGHKS and YYEKEE (reference sequence). This CDR3 contains 13 residues. The CDR3 spells CASRSTGADTQYF. In DNA form, the CDR3 reads TGTGCCAGCCGGTCGACAGGAGCAGATACGCAGTATTTT. The entire variable domain, with the rest obtained from reference TRBV5-5 and TRBJ2-3, is as follows: DAGVTQSPTHLIKTRGQQVTLRCSPISGHKSVSWYQQVLGQGPQFIFQYYEKEERGRGNFPDRFSARQFPNYSSELNVNALLLGDSALYLCASRSTGADTQYFGPGTRLTVL.

The gene calls are TRBV12-3 or TRBV12-4 and TRBJ1-5; D remains ambiguous. With 6 bases removed from V and 4 bases from J, the gap between germline ends came to 13 bases. This CDR3 comprises 14 residues. CDR3 DNA sequence: TGTGCCAGCAGCCCCTCGGAGAGGAATCAGCCCCAGCATTTT. Protein sequence: CASSPSERNQPQHF.

This clonotype was counted between two and nine times. The rearrangement links TRBV7-9 to TRBJ2-2; D uncertain. Germline CDR1 reads SEHNR; CDR2 reads FQNEAQ (reference sequence). The CDR3 sequence is 14 residues long. V shed 8 bases and J shed 7 bases, with 17 bases lying between them. The CDR3 bases are TGTGCCAGCGCTCGGCAGACTCTGGGCGGGGAGCTGTTTTTT. It codes for CASARQTLGGELFF.

J is TRBJ2-5 and V is TRBV5-1; no definite D call. The CDR3 contains 14 residues. CDR1 and CDR2 (germline): SGHRS, YFSETQ. Trimming shortened V by 0 bases and J by 5 bases, and 11 bases separated the two germline ends. CDR3 coding DNA: TGCGCCAGCAGCTTGGTCCCCTCGCGGGAGACCCAGTACTTC. Translating it yields CASSLVPSRETQYF.

In its sample, this clonotype was seen a few times. The J gene is TRBJ2-1, the V gene TRBV9; D remains unclear. The V gene's germline CDR1 is SGDLS and CDR2 YYNGEE. This CDR3 contains 13 residues. The ends were cut back, 2 bases at V and 3 bases at J, with 6 bases in the middle. The CDR3 region is CASSVANYNEQFF. CDR3 nucleotide sequence: TGTGCCAGCAGCGTCGCGAACTACAATGAGCAGTTCTTC.